What follows are 25 T cell receptor beta chains derived from one specimen sequenced in a study of T-cell reconstitution after alpha-beta-depleted transplantation in children. Preparation of the TCRbeta library involved a method that used unique molecular identifiers. Each CDR3 protein gets one entry after TCRdb re-called the PCR reads with MiXCR. The top ten clones hold around 41% of a sample with nearly 350,000 distinct CDR3 sequences, roughly 17% of them seen once. The material sequenced was PBMCs, mostly from graft donor cells, taken 360 days after TCRalphabeta/CD19-depleted stem cell transplant. These receptors all come from a male patient aged 2-9 years who had a stem cell transplant for acute lymphoblastic leukemia, so the T cells may come from the graft donor.

This clonotype was counted many times. V and J are TRBV12-3 or TRBV12-4 and TRBJ2-5; TRBD1 matches at 7 bases. This CDR3 is 14 amino acids long. Trimming took 2 bases from V and 3 from J; bases not matched to a gene: 3. DNA for the CDR3: TGTGCCAGCAGTTTAAGCACAGGGGAAGAGACCCAGTACTTC. Translated, it gives CASSLSTGEETQYF.

This clonotype was observed a few times. This rearrangement joins TRBV5-4 to TRBJ2-1; D is possibly TRBD2 (7 bases). Per germline, CDR1 SGHNT and CDR2 YYREEE (reference sequence). The CDR3 spans 19 residues. V was pared by 3 bases and J by 3 bases, with 25 bases between. Written as DNA, the CDR3 is TGTGCCAGCAGCTCCCTCGGGGGGCTTAAGCATTTAAACTACAATGAGCAGTTCTTC. Translation: CASSSLGGLKHLNYNEQFF.

In its sample, this clonotype was seen a few times. The CDR3 is CAIRTGRNSPLHF. In DNA, the CDR3 is TGTGCCATCAGGACAGGGAGAAATTCACCCCTCCACTTT. The chain is built from TRBV10-3 and TRBJ1-6; 7 nucleotides line up with TRBD1. J was trimmed by 7 bases and V by 6 bases; bases with no gene match: 3. This CDR3 has 13 amino acids. Germline V gene lookup returns CDR1 ENHRY and CDR2 SYGVKD.

In this sample, this clonotype turned up a few times. The V gene is TRBV4-1, the J gene TRBJ2-7, with D perhaps TRBD2 (5 bases). CDR3 length: 13 amino acids. V shed 4 bases and J shed 5 bases, with 12 bases lying between them. The germline V gene encodes CDR1 MGHRA and CDR2 YSYEKL. CDR3 sequence (DNA): TGCGCCAGCAGCCCTCGAATCGGGGACGAGCAGTACTTC. This sequence encodes CASSPRIGDEQYF.

The chain has TRBV7-8 and TRBJ2-5; possible D gene TRBD2, 5 bases. Trimming removed 1 base from V and 5 bases from J, with 11 bases in between. The germline V gene encodes CDR1 SGHVS and CDR2 FQNEAQ. The CDR3 runs 14 residues. Written as DNA, the CDR3 is TGTGCCAGCAGCTTAGGACTAATGTGGGAGACCCAGTACTTC. Its translation: CASSLGLMWETQYF.

This clonotype was found a few times. The chain is built from TRBV20-1 and TRBJ2-7; 9 bases align to TRBD2. Germline V gene sequence: CDR1 DFQATT, CDR2 SNEGSKA (reference sequence). The CDR3 length is 15 residues. With V trimmed by 3 bases and J by 2 bases, 8 bases remained unmatched. The CDR3 region is CSARAGGGAPYEQYF. CDR3 nucleotides: TGCAGTGCTAGGGCCGGCGGGGGGGCCCCCTACGAGCAGTACTTC.

In this sample, this clonotype turned up a few times. V and J are TRBV13 and TRBJ2-2; 11 bases agree with TRBD1. J gave up 6 bases and V 5 bases, and 11 bases lay outside the gene matches. Germline values: CDR1 PRHDT, CDR2 FYEKMQ (reference sequence). The CDR3 totals 17 residues. Here the CDR3 DNA reads TGTGCCAGCAGCCCAAAACCCGGACAGGGGGCGTCCGGGGAGCTGTTTTTT. It specifies CASSPKPGQGASGELFF.

V is TRBV5-6 and J is TRBJ2-7; D perhaps matches TRBD2 (5 bases). Trimming shortened V by 2 bases and J by 1 base, and 13 bases separated the two germline ends. The CDR3 is 15 amino acids. Germline V gene data show CDR1 as SGHDT and CDR2 as YYEEEE. As DNA, the CDR3 is TGTGCCAGCAGCTTTAAGAGGGCCGGATCCTACGAGCAGTACTTC. It translates to CASSFKRAGSYEQYF. Drawing the rest from reference TRBV5-6 and TRBJ2-7, the complete variable domain is DAGVTQSPTHLIKTRGQQVTLRCSPKSGHDTVSWYQQALGQGPQFIFQYYEEEERQRGNFPDRFSGHQFPNYSSELNVNALLLGDSALYLCASSFKRAGSYEQYFGPGTRLTVT.

This clonotype was seen many times. The CDR3 DNA reads as TGCAGCGTTGGACTGCCCGACAATGAGCAGTTCTTC. This translates into CSVGLPDNEQFF. The J gene is TRBJ2-1, the V gene TRBV29-1; no definite D call. Germline CDR1 reads SQVTM; CDR2 reads ANQGSEA. The CDR3 is 12 residues long. Trimming cost V 4 bases and J 5 bases, with 9 bases left between them.

A few counts support this clonotype. The chain joins TRBV24-1 to TRBJ2-1; TRBD1 matches 11 bases. Germline V gives CDR1 KGHDR, CDR2 SFDVKD. The CDR3 length is 16 residues. The V segment lost 5 bases and the J segment 4 bases; nucleotides outside the gene matches: 6. The CDR3 here is CATSAPGDRGYNEQFF. The CDR3 nucleotides are TGTGCCACCAGTGCTCCGGGGGACAGGGGGTACAATGAGCAGTTCTTC.

The chain employs TRBV6-5 and TRBJ1-2; TRBD1 is a possible D gene (5 bases). The germline V and J ends were trimmed by 0 bases and 4 bases, with 9 bases remaining between them. Germline V lookup: CDR1 MNHEY, CDR2 SVGAGI. This CDR3 contains 14 residues. The CDR3, as DNA: TGTGCCAGCAGTTACTCAGGCCAGGGCTATGGCTACACCTTC. Residues: CASSYSGQGYGYTF.

The V call is TRBV20-1, the J call TRBJ2-4, with D hard to call. V dropped 3 bases and J dropped 6 bases, with 12 bases sitting between them. The CDR3 sequence is 13 residues long. Germline CDR1 DFQATT, CDR2 SNEGSKA (reference sequence). The CDR3 sequence is CSARKLGLNIQYF. DNA of the CDR3: TGCAGTGCTAGGAAACTGGGGTTAAACATTCAGTACTTC.

V usage is TRBV20-1 and J usage is TRBJ2-3; D ambiguous. The CDR3 length is 13 residues. V was shortened by 7 bases and J by 0 bases, with 11 bases between the two germline ends. In germline, CDR1 is DFQATT, CDR2 SNEGSKA (reference sequence). CDR3 region: CSDAEPSTDTQYF. In DNA form, the CDR3 reads TGCAGTGATGCCGAACCCAGCACAGATACGCAGTATTTT.

This clonotype was picked up a small number of times. CDR3 nucleotides: TGCAGTGCTAGAGGGGCCCGGGAGGCCGGGGAGCTGTTTTTT. This sequence encodes CSARGAREAGELFF. The J gene is TRBJ2-2, the V gene TRBV20-1; TRBD2 aligns across 7 bases. The germline CDR1 and CDR2 sequences are DFQATT and SNEGSKA (reference sequence). The ends lost 1 base at V and 6 bases at J; junction bases unmatched: 5. The CDR3 spans 14 residues.

This clonotype was counted at least ten times. This chain joins TRBV7-9 and TRBJ2-3; 10 bases match TRBD2. V lost 2 bases and J lost 3; bases outside the gene matches: 8. The CDR3 runs 17 residues. CDR1 is SEHNR, CDR2 FQNEAQ, per germline (reference sequence). CDR3 in amino acids: CASSLTASGRGTDTQYF. The CDR3 nucleotides are TGTGCCAGCAGCTTAACGGCTAGCGGGAGAGGGACAGATACGCAGTATTTT.

The chain is built from TRBV5-1 and TRBJ2-7; D is possibly TRBD1 or TRBD2 (6 bases each). V was clipped by 4 bases and J by 5 bases, with 22 bases between them. Germline-derived CDR1 and CDR2 are SGHRS and YFSETQ. The CDR3 has 16 amino acids. The CDR3, as DNA: TGCGCCAGCAGCCCGCCCCGGGGGCGGTCGGGGGACGAGCAGTACTTC. Residues: CASSPPRGRSGDEQYF.

This chain uses TRBV6-2 or TRBV6-3 with TRBJ2-7; 13 bases are a match to TRBD2. From germline, CDR1 is MNHEY and CDR2 SVGEGT. The CDR3 has 15 amino acids. The V gene end was trimmed by 6 bases and the J gene end by 4 bases; junction bases not matched to a gene: 6. The CDR3 DNA sequence: TGTGCCAGCAGGTTTGGACTAGCGGGAGCTTACGAGCAGTACTTC. Translation: CASRFGLAGAYEQYF.

This clonotype occurred a few times. This chain uses TRBV5-1 with TRBJ2-7; 10 nucleotides line up with TRBD1. The germline V gene has CDR1 SGHRS and CDR2 YFSETQ. Losses at the gene ends were 4 bases for V and 5 bases for J; bases not matched to a gene: 6. The CDR3 extends over 14 amino acids. The chain's CDR3 is CASSAGTGVNEQYF. CDR3 nucleotide sequence: TGCGCCAGCAGCGCCGGGACAGGGGTCAACGAGCAGTACTTC.

The rearrangement uses TRBV7-6 and TRBJ2-1, with TRBD2 identical over 10 bases. The germline gives CDR1 SGHVS, CDR2 FNYEAQ. V was clipped by 5 bases and J by 11 bases; unmatched bases: 9. The CDR3 has 14 residues. The CDR3 loop reads CASSPAGGPGKQFF. The CDR3 DNA reads TGTGCCAGCAGCCCAGCGGGAGGGCCGGGCAAGCAGTTCTTC.

The table lists this clonotype with a few counts. This chain joins TRBV20-1 and TRBJ2-5; 11 bases align to TRBD2. V was pared by 6 bases and J by 4 bases, with 10 bases of the junction left unmatched. Per the germline V gene, CDR1 is DFQATT and CDR2 is SNEGSKA (reference sequence). The CDR3 is 15 amino acids. The CDR3 is CSAEELAGVSETQYF. CDR3 DNA sequence: TGCAGTGCCGAGGAACTAGCGGGAGTGTCAGAGACCCAGTACTTC.

The rearrangement links TRBV4-3 to TRBJ1-3, with D hard to call. Trimming stripped 3 bases from V and 4 bases from J, with 13 bases between. The germline V gene has CDR1 LGHNA and CDR2 YSLEER. This CDR3 spans 15 amino acids. The CDR3 DNA is TGCGCCAGCAGCCAGATCCTTAGCGGCGGAAACACCATATATTTT. This gives the protein CASSQILSGGNTIYF.

This clonotype appeared a few times. V gene TRBV4-3 combines with J gene TRBJ2-3; 11 bases fit TRBD2. Germline V gene lookup returns CDR1 LGHNA and CDR2 YSLEER. This CDR3 is built from 18 residues. The ends lost 5 bases at V and 5 bases at J; junction bases unmatched: 15. As DNA, the CDR3 is TGCGCCAGCAGCTGGGGATTGACTAGCGGGGAGTTTGGAGATACGCAGTATTTT. As protein: CASSWGLTSGEFGDTQYF.

This clonotype was observed a few times. This chain joins TRBV6-2 or TRBV6-3 and TRBJ2-5; 7 bases agree with TRBD1. V was clipped by 2 bases and J by 5 bases; unmatched bases: 11. Germline assignment: CDR1 MNHEY and CDR2 SVGEGT. This CDR3 contains 16 residues. In nucleotides, the CDR3 is TGTGCCAGCAGTTACGTCCCTGGGACAGCTAAGGAGACCCAGTACTTC. Its translation: CASSYVPGTAKETQYF.

The CDR3 sequence is CASSLWTGGTEAFF. DNA of the CDR3: TGCGCCAGCAGCTTATGGACAGGGGGCACTGAAGCTTTCTTT. V and J are TRBV5-1 and TRBJ1-1, with 10 bases fitting TRBD1. Germline lookup yields CDR1 SGHRS and CDR2 YFSETQ. The CDR3 loop spans 14 amino acids. V lost 2 bases, J lost 4 bases, and 2 bases stayed unmatched.

V and J are TRBV28 and TRBJ2-1; no clear D gene. The CDR3 spans 17 residues. Trimming cost V 6 bases and J 2 bases, with 20 bases left between them. Germline assignment: CDR1 MDHEN and CDR2 SYDVKM. CDR3 DNA sequence: TGTGCCAGCAGCCTTGCGCTGGGTACTTTGCCCTACAATGAGCAGTTCTTC. Residues: CASSLALGTLPYNEQFF.